The 8 T cell receptor beta chains presented below share a single source sample, sequenced in a study of blood T cells in healthy people across ages. Primed by a sample-barcoded 5' primer and a J-beta primer mix, a second PCR proceeded for about 6 to 12 cycles. TCRdb fed the 5' RACE reads into MiXCR, producing one record per CDR3 protein. The data contain 800,000 to 950,000 distinct CDR3 sequences, approximately 32% of them seen just once; the ten biggest clones take up 10%. This sample was shared with a second study, whose subject was T cells of mothers and their children.

Source material: blood. The receptor source for this set is a woman between 35 and 50 years old in good health.

The rearrangement uses TRBV6-6 and TRBJ1-1, with D unclear. Germline CDR1 and CDR2: MNHNY and SVGAGI (reference sequence). V was shortened by 0 bases and J by 5 bases, with 1 base between the two germline ends. The CDR3 is made up of 11 amino acids. The chain's CDR3 is CASSYSTEAFF. The DNA for the CDR3 is TGTGCCAGCAGTTACTCAACTGAAGCTTTCTTT.

This clonotype was counted at least ten times. This sequence joins TRBV12-3 or TRBV12-4 and TRBJ2-1; D gene uncertain. The CDR3 contains 11 residues. V dropped 6 bases and J dropped 15 bases, with 15 bases sitting between them. The CDR3 DNA sequence: TGTGCCAGCAGAACAATTGGCTCTCCGTTCTTC. It codes for CASRTIGSPFF.

This clonotype came up many times. The chain carries TRBV6-2 or TRBV6-3 and TRBJ2-7, with 10 positions matching TRBD2. This CDR3 comprises 17 residues. The ends lost 2 bases at V and 2 bases at J; junction bases unmatched: 9. Germline CDR1 is MNHEY and CDR2 is SVGEGT. The DNA of the CDR3 is TGTGCCAGCAGTTACACCCTACTAGCGGGGATCGCCTACGAGCAGTACTTC. Its protein is CASSYTLLAGIAYEQYF.

The rearrangement joins TRBV5-1 to TRBJ2-4, with TRBD1 matching 8 bases. V was pared by 0 bases and J by 13 bases, with 9 bases of the junction left unmatched. The CDR3 has 14 amino acids. Germline V gene data show CDR1 as SGHRS and CDR2 as YFSETQ. The CDR3 loop reads CASSLATGGLGQYF. For the CDR3, the DNA is TGCGCCAGCAGCTTGGCAACAGGGGGGTTAGGACAGTACTTC.

The CDR3 DNA sequence: TGTGCCAGCAGTGAGACAGGGGACTTACGACAGCAGTTCTTC. This gives the protein CASSETGDLRQQFF. The chain links TRBV25-1 to TRBJ2-1; 8 nucleotides align to TRBD1. CDR3 length equals 14 residues. With V trimmed by 3 bases and J by 11 bases, 9 bases remained unmatched. Germline V CDR1 and CDR2: MGHDK, SYGVNS.

Worth noting for this clonotype: A much larger clone differs by one base, so this may be a read error. V and J are TRBV18 and TRBJ2-7; 9 nucleotides align to TRBD1. The CDR3 has 15 residues. CDR1 KGHSH and CDR2 LQKENI come from the germline V gene. With 4 bases clipped from V and 10 bases from J, the junction kept 14 bases outside the gene matches. CDR3 DNA sequence: TGTGCCAGCTCACAAGGGACAGGGCCCCAAGAGCCCCAGTACTTC. It specifies CASSQGTGPQEPQYF.

This clonotype appeared many times. The chain couples TRBV7-3 to TRBJ1-6; D unclear. The germline V and J ends were trimmed by 4 bases and 3 bases, with 4 bases remaining between them. The length of the CDR3 is 13 residues. Germline V gene sequence: CDR1 SGHTA, CDR2 FQGTGA. The CDR3 here is CASSSDYNSPLHF. The CDR3 DNA reads as TGTGCCAGCAGCTCTGACTATAATTCACCCCTCCACTTT.

Turning to this clonotype: The junction differs from germline at one of its ends, possibly a read error. V is TRBV7-2 and J is TRBJ1-4; 9 nucleotides align to TRBD1. The CDR3 runs 15 residues. From germline, CDR1 is SGHTA and CDR2 FQGNSA. CDR3 sequence (DNA): TGTGCCAGCAGCCCCGGACAGGGGTTTAATGAAAAACCGTTTTTT. This sequence encodes CASSPGQGFNEKPFF.